The clone carrying this TCR beta chain was seen more than once but under ten times. The sample comes from a study of cytomegalovirus exposure and HLA in healthy donors. The PCR employed 60 Vbeta primers together with 13 Jbeta primers. The method was immunoSEQ multiplex PCR; TCRdb's version includes in-frame clones alone and lacks a portion of them. The repertoire holds 110,000 to 150,000 clones, with roughly 9.8% as singletons. The sequenced material came from PBMCs. The TCR comes from a man aged 45-65 years in good health and CMV-seronegative.

The CDR3 sequence is CASSAHAGASGRYNEQFF. CDR3 coding DNA: TGTGCCAGCAGCGCCCACGCAGGGGCTAGCGGGAGGTACAATGAGCAGTTCTTC. J is TRBJ2-1 and V is TRBV28, with TRBD2 matching over 11 bases. J gave up 4 bases and V 6 bases, and 14 bases lay outside the gene matches. The CDR3 has 18 amino acids. CDR1 and CDR2 (germline): MDHEN, SYDVKM.